The rows below give T cell receptor beta chains drawn from one sample of a study of T cell responses to AZD1222 COVID-19 vaccine. The table came from immunoSEQ multiplex PCR; TCRdb's copy has only in-frame clones and leaves some out. The sample includes 80,000 to 95,000 clones, 92% of them seen just once. The source was peripheral blood, collected on day 0 of AZD1222 vaccination. These TCRs come from an adult in good health. Each CDR3 is given with its conserved first and last residue. D genes are given only for firm matches. Expanded clones get a size class; other rows say once, few or many, or leave the size out.

v_call,clone_size,j_call,d_call,cdr3_aa,cdr3_nt
TRBV16,.,TRBJ2-7,TRBD2,CASSQFRTSGVTYEQYF,TGTGCCAGCAGCCAATTCCGGACTAGCGGGGTAACCTACGAGCAGTACTTC
TRBV12-3/TRBV12-4,.,TRBJ1-5,.,CASSLSTNQPQHF,TGTGCCAGCAGTTTAAGTACCAATCAGCCCCAGCATTTT
TRBV9,.,TRBJ2-1,TRBD2,CASSAVGREFNNEQFF,TGTGCCAGCAGCGCCGTGGGGCGGGAGTTCAACAATGAGCAGTTCTTC
TRBV21-1,.,TRBJ2-5,.,CASSVGLAGGETQYF,TGTGCCAGCAGTGTCGGACTAGCGGGAGGAGAGACCCAGTACTTC
TRBV7-2,.,TRBJ1-4,TRBD1,CASSRDRANEKLFF,TGTGCCAGCAGCCGGGACAGGGCTAATGAAAAACTGTTTTTT
TRBV7-9,.,TRBJ2-4,TRBD2,CASSFTAGGPAGAKNIQYF,TGTGCCAGCAGCTTTACAGCGGGAGGCCCGGCGGGGGCCAAAAACATTCAGTACTTC
TRBV9,.,TRBJ2-5,.,CASSVGLETSKETQYF,TGTGCCAGCAGCGTAGGTCTGGAAACCTCAAAAGAGACCCAGTACTTC
TRBV11-3,.,TRBJ2-7,TRBD1,CASSLEPGQVYEQYF,TGTGCCAGCAGCTTAGAACCGGGACAGGTGTACGAGCAGTACTTC
TRBV11-2,.,TRBJ1-2,.,CASSLESQGWTYGYTF,TGTGCCAGCAGCTTAGAATCTCAGGGCTGGACCTATGGCTACACCTTC
TRBV15,.,TRBJ2-5,TRBD2,CATSRELLQRETETQYF,TGTGCCACCAGCAGAGAACTCCTACAGCGGGAGACAGAGACCCAGTACTTC
TRBV4-1,once,TRBJ1-2,TRBD1,CASSPDRVYGYTF,TGCGCCAGCAGTCCCGACAGGGTCTATGGCTACACCTTC
TRBV19,.,TRBJ1-5,.,CASTRDRYQPQHF,TGTGCCAGTACCCGGGACCGGTATCAGCCCCAGCATTTT
TRBV7-6,.,TRBJ1-1,.,CASSLEKNTEAFF,TGTGCCAGCAGCTTAGAGAAGAACACTGAAGCTTTCTTT
TRBV28,.,TRBJ2-1,TRBD2,CASSPGLAVNEQFF,TGTGCCAGCAGTCCGGGACTAGCAGTCAATGAGCAGTTCTTC
TRBV5-1,.,TRBJ2-7,TRBD1,CASSLGRTGGREQYF,TGCGCCAGCAGCTTGGGGAGGACAGGGGGACGCGAGCAGTACTTC
TRBV7-3,many,TRBJ2-2,.,CASSVGPLGGTGELFF,TGTGCCAGCAGCGTAGGACCTCTTGGAGGCACCGGGGAGCTGTTTTTT
TRBV7-9,.,TRBJ2-7,.,CASSPSLYEQYF,TGTGCCAGCAGCCCCTCTCTCTACGAGCAGTACTTC
TRBV9,.,TRBJ1-6,TRBD1,CASSVGTGGSSPLHF,TGTGCCAGCAGCGTAGGGACAGGGGGGAGTTCACCCCTCCACTTT
TRBV30,.,TRBJ2-3,.,CAWSPSTDTQYF,TGTGCCTGGAGTCCTTCTACAGACACGCAGTATTTT
TRBV28,.,TRBJ1-2,TRBD1,CASSPGGYGYTF,TGTGCCAGCAGCCCAGGGGGTTATGGCTACACCTTC
TRBV5-1,.,TRBJ1-6,.,CASSLSGGANSPLHF,TGCGCCAGCAGCTTGAGCGGAGGGGCCAATTCACCCCTCCACTTT
TRBV6-4,.,TRBJ1-1,TRBD1,CASRRTGNTEAFF,TGTGCCAGCAGGCGGACAGGGAACACTGAAGCTTTCTTT
TRBV7-9,.,TRBJ2-3,TRBD2,CASSFGLAGRLGDTQYF,TGTGCCAGCAGCTTTGGGCTAGCGGGCCGCCTGGGAGATACGCAGTATTTT
TRBV2,few,TRBJ1-6,.,CASSGSGTGNSPLHF,TGTGCCAGCAGTGGATCCGGGACGGGTAATTCACCCCTCCACTTT
TRBV5-1,.,TRBJ2-1,TRBD2,CASSSTLLAGGFSYNEQFF,TGCGCCAGCAGCTCAACCCTTCTAGCGGGAGGGTTCTCCTACAATGAGCAGTTCTTC
TRBV4-3,.,TRBJ2-1,TRBD2,CASSQELALSSYNEQFF,TGCGCCAGCAGCCAAGAACTAGCGTTAAGCTCCTACAATGAGCAGTTCTTC
TRBV5-1,few,TRBJ2-7,TRBD2,CASSSGLAGVGSYEQYF,TGCGCCAGCAGCTCGGGACTAGCGGGAGTGGGATCCTACGAGCAGTACTTC
TRBV5-6,.,TRBJ1-5,.,CASSLGGTWWGPQHF,TGTGCCAGCAGCTTGGGAGGGACTTGGTGGGGGCCCCAGCATTTT
TRBV20-1,.,TRBJ2-3,TRBD2,CSASKVAGGVGTDTQYF,TGCAGTGCTAGTAAGGTAGCGGGAGGGGTTGGCACAGATACGCAGTATTTT
TRBV16,.,TRBJ1-5,.,CASSQWRDQPQHF,TGTGCCAGCAGCCAATGGAGGGATCAGCCCCAGCATTTT
TRBV10-3,.,TRBJ2-6,.,CAISDRGLGSGANVLTF,TGTGCCATCAGTGACCGGGGTTTGGGCTCTGGGGCCAACGTCCTGACTTTC
TRBV6-6,.,TRBJ1-1,.,CASSGPGKKAFF,TGTGCCAGCAGTGGTCCGGGAAAAAAAGCTTTCTTT
TRBV29-1,once,TRBJ1-2,.,CSAGPPGDGYTF,TGCAGCGCTGGACCCCCGGGCGATGGCTACACCTTC
TRBV7-6,.,TRBJ2-3,.,CASSLNLNTDTQYF,TGTGCCAGCAGCTTAAATCTGAACACAGATACGCAGTATTTT
TRBV5-1,.,TRBJ1-4,.,CASSIGQLNEKLFF,TGCGCCAGCAGCATTGGACAGCTTAATGAAAAACTGTTTTTT
TRBV19,.,TRBJ2-3,TRBD2,CASSGTSGQYF,TGTGCCAGTAGTGGGACTAGCGGGCAGTATTTT
TRBV6-1,.,TRBJ1-6,TRBD1,CASSDWSGTGFNSPLHF,TGTGCCAGCAGTGACTGGTCCGGGACAGGGTTCAATTCACCCCTCCACTTT